Presented here are 9 T cell receptor beta chains from one specimen sequenced in a study of regulatory T cells in long-lasting Graves disease. Building the TCR beta libraries relied on iRepertoire HTBI primers, and CDR3 regions underwent Arm-PCR. TCRdb re-analysed the multiplex PCR reads in MiXCR, keeping a single row per CDR3 protein. The profile shows approximately 300,000 distinct CDR3 sequences, 18% of them singletons. Time point reported: newly diagnosed GD, antithyroid drugs for less than 3 months. RNA extracted from PBMCs served as the sequencing template. The starting material was peripheral blood mononuclear cells (PBMCs), obtained at new diagnosis, from a patient treated with antithyroid drugs. These receptors all stem from a female donor with Graves disease.

Worth noting for this clonotype: A single base is all that separates this from a far larger clone, so a read error is likely. The chain is built from TRBV12-3 or TRBV12-4 and TRBJ2-5, with TRBD2 matching over 7 bases. The last part of the DNA fits TRBJ2-1 better; the J call may be wrong. This CDR3 comprises 16 residues. In nucleotides, the CDR3 is TGTGCCAGCAGTTTAGCGCGGGGTAGCGGGTCCTACGAGCAGTTCTTC. Translating it yields CASSLARGSGSYEQFF.

The V gene is TRBV28, the J gene TRBJ2-5; D uncertain. CDR1 MDHEN and CDR2 SYDVKM come from the germline V gene. The V and J ends lost 4 bases and 1 base respectively, with 13 bases between them. The CDR3 totals 15 residues. The DNA for the CDR3 is TGTGCCAGCAGTTCCCATAGTCCAGGCCAAGAGACCCAGTACTTC. Translated, it gives CASSSHSPGQETQYF. The full variable domain, in which reference TRBV28 and TRBJ2-5 provide the parts outside the CDR3, is DVKVTQSSRYLVKRTGEKVFLECVQDMDHENMFWYRQDPGLGLRLIYFSYDVKMKEKGDIPEGYSVSREKKERFSLILESASTNQTSMYLCASSSHSPGQETQYFGPGTRLLVL.

This clonotype occurred many times. The rearrangement joins TRBV10-3 to TRBJ1-1; D ambiguous. The V and J ends lost 6 bases and 6 bases respectively, with 17 bases between them. The CDR3 has 14 residues. The germline V gene has CDR1 ENHRY and CDR2 SYGVKD. In DNA, the CDR3 is TGTGCCATCAGCCCGGGCCCTCGGTCCCCTGAAGCTTTCTTT. The encoded protein is CAISPGPRSPEAFF.

This clonotype appeared a few times. This chain uses TRBV24-1 with TRBJ2-3, with 8 bases that match TRBD1. V lost 9 bases, J lost 6 bases, and 7 bases stayed unmatched. The CDR3 consists of 13 residues. Germline assignment: CDR1 KGHDR and CDR2 SFDVKD. This chain's CDR3 is CATSRQGLDTQYF. The CDR3, as DNA: TGTGCCACCTCTCGACAGGGGTTGGATACGCAGTATTTT.

This clonotype was observed a handful of times. A much larger clone lies a single base off, so this may be a read error. The final CDR3 position lacks the conserved phenylalanine or tryptophan, pointing to a likely read error. V usage is TRBV5-5 and J usage is TRBJ2-7, with D unclear. Trimming stripped 4 bases from V and 5 bases from J, with 16 bases between. This CDR3 has 14 amino acids. The germline V gene has CDR1 SGHKS and CDR2 YYEKEE (reference sequence). The CDR3 region is CASSRDTSSDEQYL. DNA for the CDR3: TGTGCCAGCAGCCGAGACACGAGCAGCGACGAGCAGTACCTC.

In its sample, this clonotype was seen once. The rearrangement joins TRBV12-3 or TRBV12-4 to TRBJ2-1; unclear D gene. Trimming cost V 1 base and J 0 bases, with 10 bases left between them. The CDR3 loop spans 16 amino acids. CDR3 coding DNA: TGTGCCAGCAGTTTAGGGGGTTGGGGCTCCTACAATGAGCAGTTCTTC. Translation: CASSLGGWGSYNEQFF.

This clonotype was picked up many times. The chain is built from TRBV6-5 and TRBJ1-2; perhaps TRBD1 as D (5 bases). In germline, CDR1 is MNHEY, CDR2 SVGAGI. The CDR3 is 13 amino acids. V gave up 2 bases and J gave up 6 bases, with 10 bases separating them. The CDR3, as DNA: TGTGCCAGCAGTTACCCCGCGGGGGATGGCTACACCTTC. Encoded protein: CASSYPAGDGYTF.

This clonotype was recorded many times. This sequence joins TRBV11-3 and TRBJ2-3; D is uncertain. The germline V and J ends were trimmed by 3 bases and 3 bases, with 7 bases remaining between them. The germline V gene encodes CDR1 SGHNT and CDR2 YENEEA. The CDR3 length is 13 residues. The CDR3 DNA reads as TGTGCCAGCAGCTTCTCAGGAACAGATACGCAGTATTTT. The encoded protein is CASSFSGTDTQYF. Together with reference TRBV11-3 and TRBJ2-3, the CDR3 gives the full variable domain: EAGVVQSPRYKIIEKKQPVAFWCNPISGHNTLYWYLQNLGQGPELLIRYENEEAVDDSQLPKDRFSAERLKGVDSTLKIQPAELGDSAVYLCASSFSGTDTQYFGPGTRLTVL.

Ten or more counts support this clonotype. The chain employs TRBV19 and TRBJ1-6, with 8 positions matching TRBD1. The CDR3 is 15 amino acids. V lost 6 bases and J lost 6; bases outside the gene matches: 7. Germline assignment: CDR1 LNHDA and CDR2 SQIVND (reference sequence). CDR3 DNA sequence: TGTGCCAGTAGCCGACAGGGGCGAGGTAATTCACCCCTCCACTTT. Its translation: CASSRQGRGNSPLHF.